The clone carrying this T cell receptor (beta chain) was recorded a few times. Its antigen is as yet unknown. The sequence runs out 3 residues before the end of the CDR3; the remainder is reconstructed from the germline J gene. These data originate in a study of T cell clonality in common variable immunodeficiency. Using immunoSEQ multiplex PCR, the repertoire was profiled, and TCRdb retains in-frame clones only, with some absent. In total the sample includes over 25,000 clones, none of them seen once. Study-level findings and limits: Reportedly, TCR beta sequences from common variable immunodeficiency showed fewer deletions and N-nucleotide insertions.

V lost 4 bases and J lost 0; bases outside the gene matches: 6. CDR1 and CDR2 from the germline V gene are SGHRS and YFSETQ. The CDR3 is 16 residues long. The chain employs TRBV5-1 and TRBJ2-3; TRBD1 matches 9 bases. This TCR derives from a human donor with common variable immunodeficiency. Sequencing used peripheral blood mononuclear cells. CDR3 region: CASSIGQGRSTDTQYF. The CDR3 bases that were read are TGCGCCAGCAGCATCGGACAGGGGAGAAGCACAGATACG.